Here is one T cell receptor (beta chain) with its context. Germline V CDR1 and CDR2: SNHLY, FYNNEI. CDR3 size: 15 residues. Trimming cost V 6 bases and J 4 bases; bases outside gene matches: 9. The sample originates from a study of blood T cell repertoires in COVID-19. Study-wide context: From the United States, Italy and Spain came samples of acute and convalescent COVID-19. Sample material is recorded as cDNA or gDNA derived from T cells, B-cell-depleted T cells, or PBMCs.

Authors' analysis steps: Estimation of nucleated cell counts relied on the amplification of reference gene primers. The repertoire was sequenced with immunoSEQ multiplex PCR; TCRdb's copy has only in-frame clones and lacks some. V, J and clone size were drawn from that table, and D and trimming were deduced from the DNA. Among about 280,000 clones listed, roughly 88% were seen once. Sequencing was performed on peripheral blood. The chain combines TRBV2 with TRBJ1-2; 9 positions match TRBD1. This sequence was found in a man between 18 and 35 years old with active or convalescent COVID-19. The DNA for the CDR3 is TGTGCCAGCAGCCTGGGGACAGGGACAATCTATGGCTACACCTTC. It codes for CASSLGTGTIYGYTF. Full variable domain (rest looked up from reference TRBV2 and TRBJ1-2): EPEVTQTPSHQVTQMGQEVILRCVPISNHLYFYWYRQILGQKVEFLVSFYNNEISEKSEIFDDQFSVERPDGSNFTLKIRSTKLEDSAMYFCASSLGTGTIYGYTFGSGTRLTVV.